The 2 T cell receptor beta chains listed next were all sequenced from one sample in a study of identifying expanded T cells in peripheral blood. The repertoire was sequenced with immunoSEQ multiplex PCR; TCRdb's copy has only in-frame clones and lacks some. The table includes about 100,000 clones, 88% detected once. Sequenced material: blood. Every receptor here comes from a person aged 18 to 75 in good health.

The gene calls are TRBV21-1 and TRBJ2-7; the table calls TRBD1, which could not be checked here. TRBV21-1 is a listed pseudogene. This CDR3 spans 12 amino acids. The CDR3: CASSKVQGEQYF. The CDR3 nucleotides read TGTGCCAGCAGCAAAGTCCAGGGCGAGCAGTACTTC.

The chain has TRBV30 and TRBJ2-1; 11 bases agree with TRBD2. The CDR3 has 14 residues. Germline CDR1 is GTSNPN and CDR2 is SVGIG (reference sequence). Trimming took 2 bases from V and 7 from J; bases not matched to a gene: 4. CDR3 loop: CAWSRTSGRNEQFF. For the CDR3, the DNA is TGTGCCTGGAGTCGTACTAGCGGGAGAAATGAGCAGTTCTTC.